This record concerns one T cell receptor beta chain sequence. The V segment lost 0 bases and the J segment 8 bases; nucleotides outside the gene matches: 5. The CDR3 contains 14 residues. Germline CDR1 is LNHDA and CDR2 is SQIVND (reference sequence). This sample is part of a study of blood T cell repertoires in COVID-19. Study in general: Acute-phase and convalescent COVID-19 samples originated in the United States, Italy and Spain. PBMCs, B-cell-depleted T cells, or T cells provided the cDNA or gDNA that made up the material.

Enrollment of patients from Seattle took place during active infection, with longitudinal follow-up. The authors' processing: Amplification with reference gene primers provided the estimates of nucleated cell counts. Method: immunoSEQ multiplex PCR; TCRdb's copy keeps in-frame clones and lacks some. V and J calls and clone size are those listed in that table; D and trimming were worked out from the DNA. Of 200,000 or so clones listed, about 85% are singletons. Sequences were obtained from peripheral blood. The chain couples TRBV19 to TRBJ1-2; 8 nucleotides line up with TRBD1. The receptor was derived from a woman aged 80 or over with COVID-19, enrolled during active disease. CDR3: CASSIDRGQGGYTF. DNA for the CDR3: TGTGCCAGTAGTATAGACAGGGGGCAGGGGGGCTACACCTTC.